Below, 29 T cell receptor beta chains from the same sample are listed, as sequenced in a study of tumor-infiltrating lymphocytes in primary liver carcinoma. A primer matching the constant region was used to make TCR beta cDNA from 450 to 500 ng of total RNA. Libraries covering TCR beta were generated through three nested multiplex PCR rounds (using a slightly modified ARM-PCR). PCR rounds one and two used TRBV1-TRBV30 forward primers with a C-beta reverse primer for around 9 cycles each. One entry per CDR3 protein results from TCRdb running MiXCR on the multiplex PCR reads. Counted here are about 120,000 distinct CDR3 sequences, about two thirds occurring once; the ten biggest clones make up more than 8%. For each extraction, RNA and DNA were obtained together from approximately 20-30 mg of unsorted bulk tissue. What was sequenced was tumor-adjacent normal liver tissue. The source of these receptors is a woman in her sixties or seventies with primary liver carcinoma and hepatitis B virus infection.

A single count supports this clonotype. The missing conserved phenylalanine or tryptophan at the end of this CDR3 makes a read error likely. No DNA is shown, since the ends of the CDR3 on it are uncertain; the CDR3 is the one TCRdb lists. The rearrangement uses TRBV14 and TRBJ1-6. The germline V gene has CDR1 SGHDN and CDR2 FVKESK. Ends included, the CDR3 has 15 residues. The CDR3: CASSLSRSYNSPLHS.

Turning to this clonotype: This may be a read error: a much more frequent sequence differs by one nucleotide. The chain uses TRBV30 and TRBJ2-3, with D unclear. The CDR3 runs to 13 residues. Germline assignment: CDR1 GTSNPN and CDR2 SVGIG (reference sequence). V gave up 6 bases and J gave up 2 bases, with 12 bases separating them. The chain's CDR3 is CACALPNTDTQYF. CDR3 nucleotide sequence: TGTGCCTGTGCTCTACCCAACACAGATACGCAGTATTTT.

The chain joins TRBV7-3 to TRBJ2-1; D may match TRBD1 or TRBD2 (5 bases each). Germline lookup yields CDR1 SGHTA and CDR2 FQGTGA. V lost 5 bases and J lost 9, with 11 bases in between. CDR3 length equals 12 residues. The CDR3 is CASSHARGEQFF. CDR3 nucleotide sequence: TGTGCCAGCAGCCACGCGAGGGGTGAGCAGTTCTTC.

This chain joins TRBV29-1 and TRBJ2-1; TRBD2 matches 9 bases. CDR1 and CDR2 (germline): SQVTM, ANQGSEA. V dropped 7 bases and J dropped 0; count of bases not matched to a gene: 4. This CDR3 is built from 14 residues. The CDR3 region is CSDSGGSSYNEQFF. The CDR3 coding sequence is TGCAGCGATAGCGGGGGATCCTCCTACAATGAGCAGTTCTTC.

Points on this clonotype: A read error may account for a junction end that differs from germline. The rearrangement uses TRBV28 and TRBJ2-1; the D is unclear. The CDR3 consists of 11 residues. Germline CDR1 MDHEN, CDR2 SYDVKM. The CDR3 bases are TGTGCCAGCAGTTCCCTGGTACACAAGCTCTTC. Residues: CASSSLVHKLF.

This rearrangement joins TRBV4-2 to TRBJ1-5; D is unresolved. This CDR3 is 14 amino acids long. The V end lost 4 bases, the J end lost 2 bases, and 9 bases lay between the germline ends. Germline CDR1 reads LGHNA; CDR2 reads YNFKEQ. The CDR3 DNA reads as TGTGCCAGCAGCCCCCGAGGCCGCAATCAGCCCCAGCATTTT. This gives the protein CASSPRGRNQPQHF.

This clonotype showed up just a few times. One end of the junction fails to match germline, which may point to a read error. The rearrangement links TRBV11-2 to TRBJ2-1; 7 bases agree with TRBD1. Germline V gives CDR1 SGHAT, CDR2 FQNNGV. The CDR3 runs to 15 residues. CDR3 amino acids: CTSSVGTAKYNEQFF. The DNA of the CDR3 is TGTACCAGCAGCGTAGGGACAGCTAAATACAATGAGCAGTTCTTC.

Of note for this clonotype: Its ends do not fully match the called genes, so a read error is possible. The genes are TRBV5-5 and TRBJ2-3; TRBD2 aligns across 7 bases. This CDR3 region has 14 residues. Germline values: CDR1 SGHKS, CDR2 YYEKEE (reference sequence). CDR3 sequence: CAGSPGTTADTLYF. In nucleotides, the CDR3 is TGTGCCGGCAGCCCTGGGACTACTGCAGATACGCTGTATTTT.

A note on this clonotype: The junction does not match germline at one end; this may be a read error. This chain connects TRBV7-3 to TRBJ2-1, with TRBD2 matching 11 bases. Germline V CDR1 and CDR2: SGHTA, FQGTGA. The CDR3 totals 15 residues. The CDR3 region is CACSPLTSGVNEQFF. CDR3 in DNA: TGTGCCTGCAGCCCCCTGACTAGCGGGGTTAATGAGCAGTTCTTC.

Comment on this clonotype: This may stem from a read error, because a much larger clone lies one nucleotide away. The CDR3 sequence: CVSSLGGGWAGVSNEQYF. The DNA of the CDR3 is TGTGTCAGCAGTTTAGGAGGTGGCTGGGCAGGGGTGTCCAACGAGCAGTACTTC. The chain links TRBV12-3 or TRBV12-4 to TRBJ2-7; D may be TRBD1 (6 bases). The CDR3 spans 18 residues.

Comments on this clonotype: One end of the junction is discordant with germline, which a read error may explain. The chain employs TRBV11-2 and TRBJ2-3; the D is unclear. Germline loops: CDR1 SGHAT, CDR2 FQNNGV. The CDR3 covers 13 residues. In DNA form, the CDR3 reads TGTGTCAGCAGCTCCCCGGTGGGCCATACGCTGTATTTT. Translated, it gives CVSSSPVGHTLYF.

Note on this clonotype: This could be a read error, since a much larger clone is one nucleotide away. CDR3 sequence reads: CASSSNTPGLAVSGANALTF. In DNA, the CDR3 is TGTGCCAGCAGCTCCAACACACCGGGACTAGCGGTCTCTGGGGCCAACGCCCTGACTTTC. This rearrangement joins TRBV11-2 to TRBJ2-6, with 11 positions matching TRBD2. There are 20 residues in the CDR3. In germline, CDR1 is SGHAT, CDR2 FQNNGV.

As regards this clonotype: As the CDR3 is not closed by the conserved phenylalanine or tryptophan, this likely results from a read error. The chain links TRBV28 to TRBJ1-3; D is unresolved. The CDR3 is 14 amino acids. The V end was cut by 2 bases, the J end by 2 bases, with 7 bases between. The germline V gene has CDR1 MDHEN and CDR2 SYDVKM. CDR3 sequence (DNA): TGTGCCAGCAGTTTACTGGGAACTGGAAACACCATATATTAT. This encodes CASSLLGTGNTIYY.

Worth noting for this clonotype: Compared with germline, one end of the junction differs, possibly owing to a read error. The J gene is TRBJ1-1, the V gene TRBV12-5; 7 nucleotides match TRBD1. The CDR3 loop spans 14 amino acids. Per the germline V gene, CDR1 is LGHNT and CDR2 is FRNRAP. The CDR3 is CASDSRTGDTEASF. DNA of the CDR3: TGTGCTAGCGACTCCCGGACAGGTGACACTGAAGCTTCCTTT.

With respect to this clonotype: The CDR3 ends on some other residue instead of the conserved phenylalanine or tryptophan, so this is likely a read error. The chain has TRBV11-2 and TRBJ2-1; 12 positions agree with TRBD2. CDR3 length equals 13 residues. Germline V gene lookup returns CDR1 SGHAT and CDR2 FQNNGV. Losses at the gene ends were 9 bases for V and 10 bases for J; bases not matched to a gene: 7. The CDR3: CASNWTSGAEQFL. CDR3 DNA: TGTGCCAGTAACTGGACTAGCGGGGCAGAGCAGTTCCTC.

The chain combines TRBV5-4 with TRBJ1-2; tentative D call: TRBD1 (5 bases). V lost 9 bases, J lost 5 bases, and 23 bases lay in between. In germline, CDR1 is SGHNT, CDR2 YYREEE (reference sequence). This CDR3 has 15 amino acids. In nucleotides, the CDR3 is TGTGCCAACATCCCTGTTGGCAGGGCTGGGTATGGCTACACCTTC. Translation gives CANIPVGRAGYGYTF.

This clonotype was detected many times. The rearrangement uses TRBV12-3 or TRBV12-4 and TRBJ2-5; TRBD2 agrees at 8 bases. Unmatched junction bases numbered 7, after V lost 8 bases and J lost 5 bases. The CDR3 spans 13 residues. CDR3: CASVREGQETQYF. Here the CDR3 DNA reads TGTGCCAGCGTCCGGGAGGGCCAGGAGACCCAGTACTTC.

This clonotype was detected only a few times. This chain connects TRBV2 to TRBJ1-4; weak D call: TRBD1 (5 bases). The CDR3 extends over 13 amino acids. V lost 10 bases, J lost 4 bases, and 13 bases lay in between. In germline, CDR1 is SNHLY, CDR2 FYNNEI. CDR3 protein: CATRGVFNEKLFF. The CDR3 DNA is TGTGCCACCAGAGGGGTTTTTAATGAAAAACTGTTTTTT.

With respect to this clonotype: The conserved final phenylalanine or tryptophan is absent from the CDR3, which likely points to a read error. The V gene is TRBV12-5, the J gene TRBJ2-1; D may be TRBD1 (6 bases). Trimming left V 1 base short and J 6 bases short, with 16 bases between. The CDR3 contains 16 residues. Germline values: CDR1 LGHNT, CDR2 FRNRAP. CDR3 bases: TGTGCTAGTGGTTTGGGAGGACAGTTTGTAGTCAATGAGCAGTTCTCC. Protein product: CASGLGGQFVVNEQFS.

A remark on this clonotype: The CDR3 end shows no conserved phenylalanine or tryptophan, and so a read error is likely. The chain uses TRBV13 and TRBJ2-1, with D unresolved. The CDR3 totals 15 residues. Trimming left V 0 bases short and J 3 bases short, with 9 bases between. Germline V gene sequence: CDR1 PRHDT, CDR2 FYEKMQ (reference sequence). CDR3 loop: CASSLGETNYNEQFL. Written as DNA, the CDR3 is TGTGCCAGCAGCTTAGGTGAGACAAACTACAATGAGCAGTTCCTC.

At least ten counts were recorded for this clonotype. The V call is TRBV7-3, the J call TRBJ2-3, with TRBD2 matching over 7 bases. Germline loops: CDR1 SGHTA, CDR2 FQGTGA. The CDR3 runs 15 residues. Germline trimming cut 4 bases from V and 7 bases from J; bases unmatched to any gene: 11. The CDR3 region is CASSSYVGGLYTQYF. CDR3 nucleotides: TGTGCCAGCAGCTCATATGTGGGAGGGCTCTATACGCAGTATTTT.

The CDR3 DNA is TGTGCCAGCAGCCGACATCAGCACGGACACCTTCGCTTTTTGGGCTATGAAGCTTTCTTT. It yields the protein CASSRHQHGHLRFLGYEAFF. This chain uses TRBV11-2 with TRBJ1-1; D perhaps matches TRBD1 (5 bases). This CDR3 has 20 residues. Germline CDR1 and CDR2: SGHAT and FQNNGV. V was cut by 5 bases and J by 7 bases, with 35 bases left in between.

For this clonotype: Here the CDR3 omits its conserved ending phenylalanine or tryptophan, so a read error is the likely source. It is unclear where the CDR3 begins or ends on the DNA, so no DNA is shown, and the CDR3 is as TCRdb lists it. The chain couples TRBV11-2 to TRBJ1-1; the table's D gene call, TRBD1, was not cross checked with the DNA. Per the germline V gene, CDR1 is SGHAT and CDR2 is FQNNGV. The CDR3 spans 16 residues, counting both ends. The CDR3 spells CAISATTGYIRTEDFL.

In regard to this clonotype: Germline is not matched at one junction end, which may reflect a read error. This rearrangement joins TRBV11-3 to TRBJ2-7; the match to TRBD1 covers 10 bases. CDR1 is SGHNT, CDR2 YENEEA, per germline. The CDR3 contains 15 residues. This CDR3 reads CASILGTGDSLEQYF. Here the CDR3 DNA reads TGTGCCAGCATCTTAGGGACAGGGGACTCCCTCGAGCAGTATTTC.

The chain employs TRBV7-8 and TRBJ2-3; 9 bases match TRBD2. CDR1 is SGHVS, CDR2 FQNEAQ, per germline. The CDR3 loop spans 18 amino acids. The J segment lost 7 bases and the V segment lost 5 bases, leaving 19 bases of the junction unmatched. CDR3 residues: CASSPLAGDLYGRNTQYF. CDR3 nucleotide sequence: TGTGCCAGCAGCCCTTTAGCGGGAGACCTATACGGCAGGAATACGCAGTATTTT.

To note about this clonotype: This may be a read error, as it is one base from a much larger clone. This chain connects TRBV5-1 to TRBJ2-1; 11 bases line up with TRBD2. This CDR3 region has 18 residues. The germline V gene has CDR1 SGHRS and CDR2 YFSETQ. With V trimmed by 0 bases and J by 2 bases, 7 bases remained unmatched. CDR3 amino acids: CASSLAVGSGGAYNEQFF. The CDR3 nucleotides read TGCGCCAGCAGCTTGGCGGTTGGTAGCGGGGGGGCCTACAATGAGCAGTTCTTC.

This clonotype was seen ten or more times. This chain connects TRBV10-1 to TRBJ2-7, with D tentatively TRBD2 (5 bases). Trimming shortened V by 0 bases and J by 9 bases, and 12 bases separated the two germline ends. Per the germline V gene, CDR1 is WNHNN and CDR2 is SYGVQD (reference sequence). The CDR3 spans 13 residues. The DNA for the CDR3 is TGCGCCAGCAGTGAGTCTATCGGGGAAAGGCAGTACTTC. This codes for CASSESIGERQYF.

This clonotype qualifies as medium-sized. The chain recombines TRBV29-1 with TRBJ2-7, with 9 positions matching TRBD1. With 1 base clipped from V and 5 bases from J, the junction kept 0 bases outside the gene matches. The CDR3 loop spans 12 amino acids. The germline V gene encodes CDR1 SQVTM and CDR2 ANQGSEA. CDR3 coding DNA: TGCAGCGTTGAAGGGACAGGGGACGAGCAGTACTTC. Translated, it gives CSVEGTGDEQYF.

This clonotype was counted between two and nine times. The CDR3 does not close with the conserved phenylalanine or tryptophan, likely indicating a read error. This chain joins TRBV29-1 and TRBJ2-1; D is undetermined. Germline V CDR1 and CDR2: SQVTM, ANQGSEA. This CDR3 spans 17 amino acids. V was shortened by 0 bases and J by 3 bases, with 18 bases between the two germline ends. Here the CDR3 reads CSVEEVGHFYNYNEQFV. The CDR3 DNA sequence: TGCAGCGTTGAAGAAGTTGGGCACTTCTACAACTACAATGAGCAGTTCGTC.